A selection of T cell receptor beta chains follows, all from one sample in a study of blood T cells in healthy people across ages. TCRdb re-derived calls from the 5' RACE reads in MiXCR, one entry per CDR3 protein. Of 2 million or so distinct CDR3 sequences in the sample, about 50% were seen once. The sequencing input was blood. These receptors were taken from a woman in her forties in good health. The CDR3 runs from the conserved cysteine through the conserved F or W. D genes are given only for firm matches. The size field is filled for only some rows; it gives once, few, many or a size class.

>TRBV5-6|-|-|13|TRBJ2-7
TGTGCCAGCAGTTCAACAGGTTACTACGAGCAGTACTTC
CASSSTGYYEQYF
>TRBV7-2|-|-|16|TRBJ2-7
TGTGCCAGCAGCCTAATGACAGGGAGGGATACCTACGAGCAGTACTTC
CASSLMTGRDTYEQYF
>TRBV7-2|few|-|13|TRBJ1-2
TGTGCCAGCAGCTTAACTGTCGCCGATGGCTACACCTTC
CASSLTVADGYTF
>TRBV4-3|-|TRBD2|20|TRBJ2-5
TGCGCCAGCAGCCAAGTGCCTAGCGGGGGGGCCGTTCTTCCCCAAGAGACCCAGTACTTC
CASSQVPSGGAVLPQETQYF
>TRBV4-3|few|TRBD2|17|TRBJ2-5
TGCGCCAGCAGCCACCTAGGGACTAGCGGGGTCGGGGAGACCCAGTACTTC
CASSHLGTSGVGETQYF
>TRBV24-1|-|-|13|TRBJ2-5
TGTGCCACCAGTGAAGTGACAGGAGAGACCCAGTACTTC
CATSEVTGETQYF
>TRBV4-1|-|-|14|TRBJ1-2
TGCGCCAGCAGCCAAGAGGGCAGAAGCTATGGCTACACCTTC
CASSQEGRSYGYTF
>TRBV14|-|-|16|TRBJ2-7
TGTGCCAGCAGTTTCAGAGGGGGACGGGGGTCCAATGAGCAGTACTTC
CASSFRGGRGSNEQYF
>TRBV4-2|few|TRBD1|15|TRBJ1-2
TGTGCCAGCAGCCAACAGGGACAGGGGGACTATGGCTACACCTTC
CASSQQGQGDYGYTF
>TRBV15|-|-|14|TRBJ2-1
TGTGCCACCAGCAGACGACAGGGAGGGGATGAGCAGTTCTTC
CATSRRQGGDEQFF
>TRBV6-1|-|-|14|TRBJ1-2
TGTGCCAGCAGTACCGAGGCCCAGGGTAGAGGCTACACCTTC
CASSTEAQGRGYTF
>TRBV4-3|-|TRBD1|17|TRBJ2-6
TGCGCCAGCAGCCAAGAGTCAGGGGGCTCTGGGACCAACGTCCTGACTTTC
CASSQESGGSGTNVLTF
>TRBV7-2|-|-|14|TRBJ2-5
TGTGCCAGCAGCCCTACCCTGGGAAGAGAGACCCAGTACTTC
CASSPTLGRETQYF
>TRBV9|-|-|18|TRBJ2-6
TGTGCCAGCAGCGCGGTCCCGGGACTGCCCTCTGGGGCCAACGTCCTGACTTTC
CASSAVPGLPSGANVLTF
>TRBV20-1|-|-|14|TRBJ2-5
TGCAGTGCGGGAAGTAGCCGTCCAGGAGAGACCCAGTACTTC
CSAGSSRPGETQYF
>TRBV7-6|-|-|12|TRBJ2-1
TGTGCCAGCAGCGAGGGCAGGGGTGAGCAGTTCTTC
CASSEGRGEQFF
>TRBV6-5|-|-|14|TRBJ2-5
TGTGCCAGCAGTAGGGACTGGGGGGCGGGGACCCAGTACTTC
CASSRDWGAGTQYF
>TRBV24-1|few|TRBD1|15|TRBJ2-1
TGTGCCACCAGTGATCACCGACAGGGATCGTATGAGCAGTTCTTC
CATSDHRQGSYEQFF
>TRBV5-1|few|-|13|TRBJ2-5
TGCGCCAGCAGCACAGGACCCGAGGAGACCCAGTACTTC
CASSTGPEETQYF
>TRBV7-9|-|-|17|TRBJ2-1
TGTGCCAGCAGCCTATTAGCGGCGGGGAGCTCCTACAATGAGCAGTTCTTC
CASSLLAAGSSYNEQFF
>TRBV5-1|few|-|12|TRBJ2-5
TGCGCCAGCAGCTTGAATATGAGGACCCAGTACTTC
CASSLNMRTQYF
>TRBV9|few|TRBD1|15|TRBJ1-5
TGTGCCAGCAGCAAAGGGACAGGGATTAATCAGCCCCAGCATTTT
CASSKGTGINQPQHF
>TRBV18|-|TRBD2|17|TRBJ2-3
TGTGCCAGCTCACCCCTCCCCTGGCGGGGGGAAGCAGATACGCAGTATTTT
CASSPLPWRGEADTQYF
>TRBV7-8|-|-|14|TRBJ2-7
TGTGCCAGCAGCTCCTACAGGGGACTGGTCGAGCAGTACTTC
CASSSYRGLVEQYF
>TRBV29-1|-|-|13|TRBJ1-5
TGCAGCGTTTTGACGGGAGGCAATCAGCCCCAGCATTTT
CSVLTGGNQPQHF
>TRBV7-2|-|TRBD1|14|TRBJ2-5
TGTGCCAGCAGCTTAGAGGGGGCGGTGGGGACCCAGTACTTC
CASSLEGAVGTQYF
>TRBV6-5|few|-|14|TRBJ2-7
TGTGCCAGCAGTTCAATCAGGGGTCGGGACGAGCAGTACTTC
CASSSIRGRDEQYF
>TRBV20-1|once|TRBD1|13|TRBJ1-4
TGCAGTGCTAGGGAACAGGGGAACGAAAAACTGTTTTTT
CSAREQGNEKLFF
>TRBV6-1|-|-|15|TRBJ1-2
TGTGCCAGCAGCCCCGAATTTACTACAGGGTCTGGCTACACCTTC
CASSPEFTTGSGYTF
>TRBV7-8|-|TRBD2|16|TRBJ2-1
TGTGCCAGCAGCCAAAGCGGGGGCCCTTCCTACAATGAGCAGTTCTTC
CASSQSGGPSYNEQFF
>TRBV5-1|-|-|16|TRBJ2-3
TGCGCCAGCAGCTTGGAGGTTGGGGGGCTGTCAGATACGCAGTATTTT
CASSLEVGGLSDTQYF
>TRBV12-3/TRBV12-4|once|TRBD1|17|TRBJ1-2
TGTGCCAGCAGCCCCGGGACAGTCCCCACCCCAGGGTATGGCTACACCTTC
CASSPGTVPTPGYGYTF
>TRBV5-1|-|-|12|TRBJ2-3
TGCGCCAGCAACGTTAACACAGATACGCAGTATTTT
CASNVNTDTQYF
>TRBV7-9|-|-|12|TRBJ2-7
TGTGCCAGCACAAATCGTGGCACTTTCCAGTACTTC
CASTNRGTFQYF
>TRBV18|-|TRBD1|15|TRBJ2-3
TGTGCCAGCTCACCCGGGACAGGAAACACAGATACGCAGTATTTT
CASSPGTGNTDTQYF
>TRBV6-2/TRBV6-3|-|-|14|TRBJ2-7
TGTGCCAGCAGAGAAGGATCGGGCGAGGCCGAGCAGTACTTC
CASREGSGEAEQYF
>TRBV7-9|few|-|13|TRBJ2-7
TGTGCCAGCAGCCCCCTGGACGGTTACGAGCAGTACTTC
CASSPLDGYEQYF
>TRBV7-9|-|TRBD1|19|TRBJ2-1
TGTGCCAGCAGCTTAGGGACGTTGGACAGGGGTTTCTCCTACAATGAGCAGTTCTTC
CASSLGTLDRGFSYNEQFF
>TRBV4-3|few|-|16|TRBJ2-7
TGCGCCAGCAGCCAAGAAGAGTGGGGGTCCGCCTACGAGCAGTACTTC
CASSQEEWGSAYEQYF
>TRBV4-3|-|TRBD1|16|TRBJ2-7
TGCGCCAGCAGCCAGGGCCTTACAGGGGGCGCGTACGAGCAGTACTTC
CASSQGLTGGAYEQYF
>TRBV11-2|-|-|17|TRBJ1-2
TGTGCCAGCAGCTGTAACGTACGGGAGGGATGGGCCTATGGCTACACCTTC
CASSCNVREGWAYGYTF
>TRBV28|-|TRBD1|14|TRBJ2-1
TGTGCCAGCAGGGGGGACAGGGTGTTACATGAGCAGTTCTTC
CASRGDRVLHEQFF
>TRBV20-1|-|TRBD2|14|TRBJ2-1
TGCAGTGCTAGAGCTGGCGGGGGGGAGGAGACCCAGTTCTTC
CSARAGGGEETQFF
>TRBV5-6|-|-|15|TRBJ2-1
TGTACCAGCAGCCTTGGACTTTTGGGGGGTGATGAGCAGTTCTTC
CTSSLGLLGGDEQFF
>TRBV20-1|-|TRBD1|17|TRBJ1-5
TGCAGTGCTTCCGATCGTCCCGGGACAGGGGAACGGCAGCCCCAGCATTTT
CSASDRPGTGERQPQHF
>TRBV5-1|-|-|13|TRBJ1-2
TGCGCCAGCGGCGGGGACACGACGGATGGCTACACCTTC
CASGGDTTDGYTF
>TRBV24-1|-|TRBD1|15|TRBJ2-5
TGTGCCACCAGTGATTTGGAGGGGGCCCAAGAGACCCAGTACTTC
CATSDLEGAQETQYF
>TRBV20-1|-|-|13|TRBJ2-3
TGCAGTGCTAGACGGGTAGATACAGATACGCAGTATTTT
CSARRVDTDTQYF
>TRBV25-1|few|TRBD1|14|TRBJ2-1
TGTGCCAGCAGTTATGGACAGGGGGCTAATGAGCAGTTCTTC
CASSYGQGANEQFF
>TRBV7-8|-|-|12|TRBJ1-2
TGTGCCAGCAGCCCCCACGCCTATGGCTACACCTTC
CASSPHAYGYTF
>TRBV20-1|-|-|14|TRBJ1-2
TGCAGTGCTAGAGGGGGGGAGGGGAACTATGGCTACACCTTC
CSARGGEGNYGYTF
>TRBV27|few|-|14|TRBJ1-5
TGTGCCAGCAGTTTTAGGGGGAGAAATCAGCCCCAGCATTTT
CASSFRGRNQPQHF
>TRBV24-1|-|TRBD1|19|TRBJ2-3
TGTGCCACCAGTGATTCCTCCTCCACAGGGGGCGCTCGCTCAGATACGCAGTATTTT
CATSDSSSTGGARSDTQYF
>TRBV20-1|many|-|11|TRBJ2-5
TGCAGTGCTAGAGTTCGAGAGACCCAGTACTTC
CSARVRETQYF